The entry below gives a single TCR beta chain sequence along with its context. The antigen remains undetermined. This specimen belongs to a study of cytomegalovirus exposure and HLA in healthy donors. General study points: In vitro experiments confirmed that a few CMV-associated chains were specific for CMV antigens. TCR clusters originating in the first cohort tended to co-occur in the roughly 110 validation repertoires, according to a later analysis. Cytomegalovirus association was assigned to more than 150 TCR beta chains.

Germline V gene data show CDR1 as SNHLY and CDR2 as FYNNEI. This CDR3 has 14 residues. V shed 7 bases and J shed 0 bases, with 12 bases lying between them. Separate from the 666-subject first cohort, the 120-subject validation cohort was the one that the donors belonged to. Sequencing was performed with immunoSEQ multiplex PCR; in TCRdb, only in-frame clones are kept and a portion is missing. The sample lists 150,000 to 200,000 clones; roughly 90% were seen once. This clonotype originated in a young woman in good health and CMV-seronegative. The sequenced material came from PBMCs. The chain employs TRBV2 and TRBJ1-1; no clear D. CDR3 loop: CASKVSGLNTEAFF. CDR3 nucleotides: TGTGCCAGCAAAGTAAGCGGATTGAACACTGAAGCTTTCTTT.